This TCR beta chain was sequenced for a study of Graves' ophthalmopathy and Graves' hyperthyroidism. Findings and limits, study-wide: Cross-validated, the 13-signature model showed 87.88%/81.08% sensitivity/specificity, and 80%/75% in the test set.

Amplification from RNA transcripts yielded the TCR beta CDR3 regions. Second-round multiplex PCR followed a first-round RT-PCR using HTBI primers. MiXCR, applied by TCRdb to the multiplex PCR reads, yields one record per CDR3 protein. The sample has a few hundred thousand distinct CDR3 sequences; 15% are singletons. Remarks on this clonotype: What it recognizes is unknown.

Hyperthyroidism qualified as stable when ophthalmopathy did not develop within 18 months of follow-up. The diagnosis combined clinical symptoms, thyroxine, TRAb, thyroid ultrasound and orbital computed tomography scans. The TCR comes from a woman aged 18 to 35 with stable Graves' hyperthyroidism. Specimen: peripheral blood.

CDR3 sequence: CASSLGGQGDGYTF. The DNA for the CDR3 is TGTGCCAGCAGTTTAGGGGGACAGGGAGATGGCTACACCTTC. This rearrangement joins TRBV28 to TRBJ1-2, with 9 nucleotides matching TRBD1. V lost 2 bases to trimming and J lost 6 bases; unmatched junction nucleotides: 4. Germline CDR1 MDHEN, CDR2 SYDVKM. CDR3 length equals 14 residues.